These 14 T cell receptor beta chains share one sample of origin, sequenced in a study of CD8+ T cells in alopecia areata. cDNA prepared by RNA extraction and subsequent reverse transcription served as the template for sequencing. TCRdb's copy holds only in-frame clones and misses some; the assay was immunoSEQ multiplex PCR. The sample has some 110,000 clones; around 53% are singletons. Treatment here: oral pan-JAK inhibitor, 5-10 mg twice daily. Sequencing used CD8+ T cells sorted from blood, obtained at week 24, from a patient treated with tofacitinib. Receptor source: a human donor with alopecia areata.

The chain uses TRBV15 and TRBJ1-5; no clear D. Germline V gene data show CDR1 as LNHNV and CDR2 as YYDKDF (reference sequence). The germline V and J ends were trimmed by 5 bases and 6 bases, with 11 bases remaining between them. This CDR3 has 13 residues. CDR3 sequence reads: CATSSRGSQPQHF. DNA for the CDR3: TGTGCCACCAGCTCCCGTGGGTCTCAGCCCCAGCATTTT.

This chain uses TRBV13 with TRBJ2-2; unclear D gene. The CDR3 is 14 amino acids. The germline CDR1 and CDR2 sequences are PRHDT and FYEKMQ (reference sequence). V was trimmed by 1 base and J by 3 bases, leaving 6 bases between them. The CDR3 DNA reads as TGTGCCAGCAGCTTAGTACAGCACACCGGGGAGCTGTTTTTT. Translation gives CASSLVQHTGELFF.

The chain links TRBV15 to TRBJ2-5; 12 positions agree with TRBD2. V was pared by 1 base and J by 4 bases, with 7 bases of the junction left unmatched. CDR3 length: 17 amino acids. Germline loops: CDR1 LNHNV, CDR2 YYDKDF (reference sequence). The CDR3, as DNA: TGTGCCACCAGCAGAGGCTGGGCTAGCGGGGGGGCAGAGACCCAGTACTTC. Its protein is CATSRGWASGGAETQYF.

The chain joins TRBV4-1 to TRBJ1-1, with a possible D match to TRBD1 (5 bases). Germline lookup yields CDR1 MGHRA and CDR2 YSYEKL. The ends were cut back, 1 base at V and 0 bases at J, with 9 bases in the middle. The CDR3 contains 15 residues. CDR3 amino acids: CASSQVAGLNTEAFF. The CDR3 DNA sequence: TGCGCCAGCAGCCAAGTTGCGGGACTGAACACTGAAGCTTTCTTT.

The V and J genes are TRBV11-2 and TRBJ2-7, with TRBD2 as a possible D gene (7 bases). The germline gives CDR1 SGHAT, CDR2 FQNNGV. The CDR3 length is 15 residues. Trimming stripped 0 bases from V and 2 bases from J, with 11 bases between. CDR3 in amino acids: CASSLDRGGPYEQYF. As DNA, the CDR3 is TGTGCCAGCAGCTTAGATAGGGGGGGCCCCTACGAGCAGTACTTC.

The V and J genes are TRBV10-3 and TRBJ2-1; D is undetermined. Germline lookup yields CDR1 ENHRY and CDR2 SYGVKD. Trimming took 2 bases from V and 1 from J, leaving 12 bases between them. The CDR3 consists of 16 residues. The CDR3 nucleotides are TGTGCCATCAGTGAGGGTACCGTCATTTCCTACAATGAGCAGTTCTTC. This codes for CAISEGTVISYNEQFF.

This clone has just a few counts. The chain combines TRBV7-2 with TRBJ2-1, with D possibly matching TRBD2 (6 bases). This CDR3 is 14 amino acids long. Trimming pared 5 bases from V and 3 bases from J, leaving 11 bases between. Germline V gene data show CDR1 as SGHTA and CDR2 as FQGNSA. CDR3 loop: CASSPRELYNEQFF. In nucleotides, the CDR3 is TGTGCCAGCAGCCCACGGGAGCTCTACAATGAGCAGTTCTTC.

This clone occurred a few times. The chain combines TRBV7-8 with TRBJ1-5; perhaps TRBD1 as D (5 bases). The V gene lost 1 base and the J gene lost 4 bases, with 14 bases spanning the gap. Germline CDR1 reads SGHVS; CDR2 reads FQNEAQ. This CDR3 contains 16 residues. In nucleotides, the CDR3 is TGTGCCAGCAGCTTAGTCGAGGCAGGGCTTAATCAGCCCCAGCATTTT. This encodes CASSLVEAGLNQPQHF.

This clone was observed a few times. The rearrangement uses TRBV30 and TRBJ2-6; D call uncertain. The CDR3 contains 15 residues. V lost 2 bases and J 2 bases, leaving 10 bases between the germline ends. Germline values: CDR1 GTSNPN, CDR2 SVGIG (reference sequence). CDR3 nucleotide sequence: TGTGCCTGGAGTCCCCTTACGGCTGGGGCCAACGTCCTGACTTTC. It yields the protein CAWSPLTAGANVLTF. Full variable domain (outside the CDR3, taken from reference TRBV30 and TRBJ2-6): SQTIHQWPATLVQPVGSPLSLECTVEGTSNPNLYWYRQAAGRGLQLLFYSVGIGQISSEVPQNLSASRPQDRQFILSSKKLLLSDSGFYLCAWSPLTAGANVLTFGAGSRLTVL.

This clone was observed a single time. The CDR3 region is CASTGQINYGYTF. The DNA of the CDR3 is TGTGCCAGTACGGGACAGATTAACTATGGCTACACCTTC. The chain recombines TRBV9 with TRBJ1-2; 7 bases are a match to TRBD1. Trimming removed 8 bases from V and 1 base from J; junction bases left unmatched: 5. The CDR3 has 13 residues. CDR1 and CDR2 (germline): SGDLS, YYNGEE.

This clone was observed a single time. The chain joins TRBV11-2 to TRBJ2-2; D perhaps matches TRBD2 (5 bases). Per germline, CDR1 SGHAT and CDR2 FQNNGV. The CDR3 runs 14 residues. The germline V and J ends were trimmed by 8 bases and 7 bases, with 17 bases remaining between them. The chain's CDR3 is CASDSGVWNGELFF. CDR3 DNA: TGTGCCAGCGACTCCGGGGTATGGAACGGGGAGCTGTTTTTT.

The chain's CDR3 is CASSEDGDQPQHF. The DNA of the CDR3 is TGTGCCAGCAGCGAGGACGGTGATCAGCCCCAGCATTTT. The chain couples TRBV7-2 to TRBJ1-5; D gene unclear. The germline V gene encodes CDR1 SGHTA and CDR2 FQGNSA. Trimming left V 5 bases short and J 5 bases short, with 10 bases between. The CDR3 is 13 amino acids.

The chain employs TRBV7-6 and TRBJ1-5; unclear D gene. In germline, CDR1 is SGHVS, CDR2 FNYEAQ. The V gene lost 5 bases and the J gene lost 2 bases, with 19 bases spanning the gap. The CDR3 loop spans 17 amino acids. This chain's CDR3 is CASSPEGRAWGNQPQHF. The CDR3 coding sequence is TGTGCCAGCAGCCCCGAAGGACGGGCATGGGGCAATCAGCCCCAGCATTTT. The full variable domain, completed using reference TRBV7-6 and TRBJ1-5, is GAGVSQSPRYKVTKRGQDVALRCDPISGHVSLYWYRQALGQGPEFLTYFNYEAQQDKSGLPNDRFSAERPEGSISTLTIQRTEQRDSAMYRCASSPEGRAWGNQPQHFGDGTRLSIL.

The chain carries TRBV18 and TRBJ2-5; TRBD2 aligns across 9 bases. V was pared by 6 bases and J by 4 bases, with 6 bases of the junction left unmatched. CDR1 is KGHSH, CDR2 LQKENI, per germline. This CDR3 is 14 amino acids long. The DNA for the CDR3 is TGTGCCAGCTCCCAGTCTAGCGGGGCAGAGACCCAGTACTTC. This codes for CASSQSSGAETQYF.